These T cell receptor beta chains were read from a single sample in a study of patients and donors after allogeneic stem cell transplantation. From the RT-PCR reads, TCRdb called clonotypes with MiXCR, one entry per CDR3 protein. Among approximately 160,000 distinct CDR3 sequences listed, approximately 28% were seen once. Sequenced: blood, either unsorted or a sorted T cell fraction (not recorded which). All receptors come from a human donor who was either an allogeneic HSCT recipient or a stem cell or donor lymphocyte infusion donor (not recorded which). It is not recorded whose cells these are; they may come from a transplant donor. Both conserved end residues are part of each CDR3. The D gene is left open where the match is weak. Not every row has a clone size; where given, it reads once, few, many or a size class.

TRBJ2-5 | TRBV9 | few | TRBD1 | TGTGCCAGCAGCGTAAGGACAGGGTTGGAGACCCAGTACTTC | CASSVRTGLETQYF
TRBJ2-7 | TRBV5-1 | NA | TRBD1 | TGCGCCAGCAGCTTGGTCCCACAGGGGCAGAGAGAGCAGTACTTC | CASSLVPQGQREQYF
TRBJ1-4 | TRBV12-3/TRBV12-4 | NA | NA | TGTGCCTGCAGTTTAGCATCAGGGTGGAGTGAAAAACTGTTTTTT | CACSLASGWSEKLFF
TRBJ1-1 | TRBV5-4 | once | NA | TGTGCCAGCAGCTGGGGGGGGAACACTGAAGCTTTCTTT | CASSWGGNTEAFF
TRBJ1-3 | TRBV6-1 | NA | NA | TGTGCCAGCAGTGGTGGGGCGGCTGGAAACACCATATATTTT | CASSGGAAGNTIYF
TRBJ2-2 | TRBV6-2/TRBV6-3 | few | NA | TGTGCCAGCTTAGTGAACACCGGGGAGCTGTTTTTT | CASLVNTGELFF
TRBJ1-1 | TRBV10-3 | many | NA | TGTGCCATCAGGGACTATGAGGGCACTGAAGCTTTCTTT | CAIRDYEGTEAFF
TRBJ2-7 | TRBV27 | NA | TRBD1 | TGTGCCAGCAGTTTAATCGCAGGGGGCTATTATGAGCAGTACTTC | CASSLIAGGYYEQYF
TRBJ2-7 | TRBV5-1 | NA | NA | TGCGCCAGCAGCTGGAAAGGGGAGCAGTACTTC | CASSWKGEQYF
TRBJ1-5 | TRBV2 | few | NA | TGTGCCAGCAGTGAAGCGCTCGGGGGGCACCAGCCCCAGCATTTT | CASSEALGGHQPQHF
TRBJ2-5 | TRBV5-1 | once | NA | TGCGCCAGCAGCCCGTGGACAGAACAAGAGACCCAGTACTTC | CASSPWTEQETQYF
TRBJ1-5 | TRBV5-1 | NA | NA | TGCGCCAGCAGCTTGGCAGGCAGGGATCAGCCCCAGCATTTT | CASSLAGRDQPQHF
TRBJ2-5 | TRBV11-2 | few | NA | TGTGCCAGCAGTTACCAGGGGGGCGGAGAGACCCAGTACTTC | CASSYQGGGETQYF
TRBJ2-5 | TRBV6-2/TRBV6-3 | NA | NA | TGTGCCAGCAGTCCATACAGGTACCAAGAGACCCAGTACTTC | CASSPYRYQETQYF
TRBJ2-3 | TRBV28 | NA | NA | TGTGCCACCGTCAGGGGGGGAGCGGGGTGGGGCACAGATACGCAGTATTTT | CATVRGGAGWGTDTQYF
TRBJ2-1 | TRBV7-7 | NA | TRBD2 | TGTGCTAGCAGCTTAGCGGGAGCTAATAACAATGAGCAGTTCTTC | CASSLAGANNNEQFF
TRBJ2-3 | TRBV9 | NA | NA | TGTGCCAGCAGCGTAGCAAGCACAGATACGCAGTATTTT | CASSVASTDTQYF
TRBJ2-7 | TRBV12-3/TRBV12-4 | NA | TRBD1 | TGTGCCAGCAGGGGGACAGGGTTAACCTACGAGCAGTACTTC | CASRGTGLTYEQYF
TRBJ2-7 | TRBV6-5 | NA | TRBD1 | TGTGCCAGCAGTCGACAGGGGCTGGACGAGCAGTACTTC | CASSRQGLDEQYF
TRBJ2-7 | TRBV20-1 | NA | NA | TGCAGTGCTAGAGATCTGTGGGGCGAGCCCTACGAGCAGTACTTC | CSARDLWGEPYEQYF
TRBJ2-3 | TRBV27 | NA | NA | TGTGCCAGCAGTTTTGGCGGGAGCACAGATACGCAGTATTTT | CASSFGGSTDTQYF
TRBJ1-2 | TRBV11-1 | few | NA | TGTGCCAGCAGCTTCGGTACGGGGATGGCTAACTATGGCTACACCTTC | CASSFGTGMANYGYTF
TRBJ2-3 | TRBV5-6 | NA | TRBD2 | TGTGCCAGCAGCTGGAGACTAGCGGGATCTAGCACAGATACGCAGTATTTT | CASSWRLAGSSTDTQYF
TRBJ1-3 | TRBV18 | NA | NA | TGTGCCAGCTCACCACACAGGGACGCTCGGGACACCATATATTTT | CASSPHRDARDTIYF
TRBJ1-1 | TRBV7-9 | NA | NA | TGTGCCAGCGTCCCCGGGGCTTTC | CASVPGAF
TRBJ2-7 | TRBV14 | NA | NA | TGTGCCAGCAGCCGACGAAGTTCCCTCGAGCAGTACTTC | CASSRRSSLEQYF
TRBJ1-5 | TRBV6-2/TRBV6-3 | few | NA | TGTGCCAGCACCCAGGGAGCGGTTAGCAATCAGCCCCAGCATTTT | CASTQGAVSNQPQHF
TRBJ2-1 | TRBV6-2/TRBV6-3 | NA | NA | TGTGCCAGCAGTTACTCGTTGGAGCAGTTCTTC | CASSYSLEQFF
TRBJ2-7 | TRBV28 | NA | NA | TGTGCCAGCAGTTTATGGGGGGCATCTGCCTACGAGCAGTACTTC | CASSLWGASAYEQYF
TRBJ2-5 | TRBV14 | NA | NA | TGTGCCAGCAACCGACAGCACCAAGAGACCCAGTACTTC | CASNRQHQETQYF
TRBJ1-2 | TRBV5-1 | NA | TRBD1 | TGCGCCAGCAGCTCGGCCAGGGGGAACTATGGCTACACCTTC | CASSSARGNYGYTF
TRBJ2-3 | TRBV27 | NA | NA | TGTGCCAGCAGTTTGCGCCGGAACCCAGATACGCAGTATTTT | CASSLRRNPDTQYF
TRBJ2-7 | TRBV6-2/TRBV6-3 | NA | NA | TGTGCCACCTCCTACGCCGCCGGGGAGAAGTACTTC | CATSYAAGEKYF
TRBJ2-7 | TRBV4-1 | once | TRBD2 | TGCGCCAGCAGTCTAACTAGCGGGGGTACCTACGAGCAGTACTTC | CASSLTSGGTYEQYF
TRBJ2-5 | TRBV29-1 | NA | NA | TGCAGCGTTGGGGGGAGGGAGACCCAGTACTTC | CSVGGRETQYF
TRBJ1-2 | TRBV12-3/TRBV12-4 | few | NA | TGTGCCAGCACCTCCAGGGGAGAGAAAGGCTATGGCTACACCTTC | CASTSRGEKGYGYTF
TRBJ2-5 | TRBV7-9 | once | NA | TGTGCCAGCAGCTCTAACACCGCGTGGGAGACCCAGTACTTC | CASSSNTAWETQYF
TRBJ1-6 | TRBV10-3 | many | TRBD1 | TGTGCCATCAGGGGACAGGCCAATTCACCCCTCCACTTT | CAIRGQANSPLHF
TRBJ2-7 | TRBV27 | NA | NA | TGTGCCAGCAGTTTATCGAGGGGCTACGAGCAGTACTTC | CASSLSRGYEQYF
TRBJ2-7 | TRBV12-3/TRBV12-4 | NA | NA | TGTGCCAGCAGCCGAGACTTTCACGTCTCCTACGAGCAGTACTTC | CASSRDFHVSYEQYF
TRBJ2-2 | TRBV4-3 | NA | NA | TGCGCCAGCAGCCAAGATCGGTGGCGGCGGGGGGAGCTGTTTTTT | CASSQDRWRRGELFF
TRBJ2-2 | TRBV20-1 | NA | TRBD1 | TGCAGTGCTGGGAGGAGGGACAGGGTGGGGGAGCTGTTTTTT | CSAGRRDRVGELFF